This T cell receptor beta chain was documented in a study of cytomegalovirus exposure and HLA in healthy donors. Findings and caveats of the study: In a later analysis, common viral pathogens appeared linked to several of the most significant clusters. Upon later analysis, TCR association rates were observed to vary by HLA locus, being highest for DRB1 and lowest for HLA-C.

Primers: 60 Vbeta forward and 13 Jbeta reverse. The method was immunoSEQ multiplex PCR; TCRdb's version includes in-frame clones alone and lacks a portion of them. The table has around 190,000 clones, about 77% seen once. This CDR3 has 14 residues. Looked up from germline, CDR1 is MNHEY and CDR2 is SMNVEV (reference sequence). The V end lost 3 bases, the J end lost 2 bases, and 11 bases lay between the germline ends. Points on this clone: Its specificity is not known.

Those who donated were healthy bone marrow donors. The sample consisted of PBMCs. This rearrangement joins TRBV27 to TRBJ2-7, with D tentatively TRBD1 (7 bases). This TCR was recovered from a man aged 60 to 69 in good health and CMV-seronegative. The DNA of the CDR3 is TGTGCCAGCAGTTTGAGGAGGGGGCCCTACGAGCAGTACTTC. Protein sequence: CASSLRRGPYEQYF.